This TCR beta chain comes out of a study of PD-1 blockade in classical Hodgkin lymphoma. Study-level points and caveats: By C4D1 there was a significant rise in CD4+ TCR diversity but not in CD8+ TCR diversity. Prior to therapy, complete responders displayed diversity much like that of newly diagnosed patients.

In the case of this clone: Its antigen is still unknown.

Noted time point: cycle 4 day 1 (C4D1), after 6 weeks of nivolumab. No patient escaped relapse after autologous stem cell transplantation, and brentuximab vedotin exposure varied. Classification of best responses gave complete response, partial response or progressive disease. Data came from immunoSEQ multiplex PCR; TCRdb stores just in-frame clones and leaves some out. The data hold about 64,000 clones, with around nine tenths observed a single time. The sequencing here drew on peripheral blood mononuclear cells (PBMCs), taken before the fourth cycle of nivolumab. The receptor was isolated from a human donor with classical Hodgkin lymphoma.

Here the CDR3 reads CASSTYEGGRARTDTQYF. The CDR3 region has the DNA TGTGCCAGTAGTACCTACGAGGGCGGGAGGGCCCGCACAGATACGCAGTATTTT. V and J are TRBV19 and TRBJ2-3, with TRBD2 matching over 9 bases. Trimming at V came to 4 bases and at J to 1 base, leaving 12 bases not matched to a gene. The CDR3 runs to 18 residues. CDR1 is LNHDA, CDR2 SQIVND, per germline (reference sequence). The variable domain in full, with the rest retrieved from reference TRBV19 and TRBJ2-3, is DGGITQSPKYLFRKEGQNVTLSCEQNLNHDAMYWYRQDPGQGLRLIYYSQIVNDFQKGDIAEGYSVSREKKESFPLTVTSAQKNPTAFYLCASSTYEGGRARTDTQYFGPGTRLTVL.